These 27 T cell receptor beta chains were sequenced from one sample in a study of T cell responses to AZD1222 COVID-19 vaccine. Generated by immunoSEQ multiplex PCR, the TCRdb table keeps only in-frame clones and is missing some. This sample has 110,000 to 150,000 clones; around 88% occur once, and the top ten carry roughly 3%. This specimen was peripheral blood, taken on day 0 of AZD1222 vaccination. These TCRs come from an adult in good health.

The chain employs TRBV3-1 (or the pseudogene TRBV3-2) and TRBJ2-7; 12 nucleotides line up with TRBD2. The CDR3 is 19 amino acids. V lost 4 bases, J lost 0 bases, and 13 bases stayed unmatched. Germline CDR1 is LGHDT and CDR2 is YNNKEL (reference sequence). The CDR3 bases are TGTGCCAGCAGCCTATCTAAACTAGCGGGAGGCCCTAGCTCCTACGAGCAGTACTTC. Amino acid sequence: CASSLSKLAGGPSSYEQYF.

This rearrangement joins TRBV7-3 to TRBJ2-3; no clear D gene. This CDR3 has 12 residues. The germline V and J ends were trimmed by 5 bases and 2 bases, with 5 bases remaining between them. Germline-derived CDR1 and CDR2 are SGHTA and FQGTGA. As DNA, the CDR3 is TGTGCCAGCAGCATAGACACAGATACGCAGTATTTT. It codes for CASSIDTDTQYF.

The chain couples TRBV28 to TRBJ2-7; TRBD2 agrees at 7 bases. The germline CDR1 and CDR2 sequences are MDHEN and SYDVKM. This CDR3 has 13 residues. V lost 1 base and J lost 7; bases outside the gene matches: 4. The CDR3 nucleotides read TGTGCCAGCAGTTTATTGGGGGGGAGGGAGCAGTACTTC. Its protein product is CASSLLGGREQYF.

The chain has TRBV19 and TRBJ2-2; D might be TRBD1 (5 bases). V was cut by 0 bases and J by 6 bases, with 11 bases left in between. The CDR3 runs to 15 residues. Germline V gives CDR1 LNHDA, CDR2 SQIVND (reference sequence). DNA for the CDR3: TGTGCCAGTAGTATAGAAGGGGCTGGCGCCGGGGAGCTGTTTTTT. It is translated as CASSIEGAGAGELFF. Full variable domain (missing parts from reference TRBV19 and TRBJ2-2): DGGITQSPKYLFRKEGQNVTLSCEQNLNHDAMYWYRQDPGQGLRLIYYSQIVNDFQKGDIAEGYSVSREKKESFPLTVTSAQKNPTAFYLCASSIEGAGAGELFFGEGSRLTVL.

The rearrangement joins TRBV5-1 to TRBJ2-7; the D gene is possibly TRBD1 (6 bases). Trimming pared 4 bases from V and 5 bases from J, leaving 13 bases between. The length of the CDR3 is 13 residues. Germline CDR1 is SGHRS and CDR2 is YFSETQ. The CDR3 sequence: CASSETGYHEQYF. The CDR3 coding sequence is TGCGCCAGCAGCGAAACAGGGTACCACGAGCAGTACTTC. The whole variable domain, filled in from reference TRBV5-1 and TRBJ2-7, reads KAGVTQTPRYLIKTRGQQVTLSCSPISGHRSVSWYQQTPGQGLQFLFEYFSETQRNKGNFPGRFSGRQFSNSRSEMNVSTLELGDSALYLCASSETGYHEQYFGPGTRLTVT.

V is TRBV5-1 and J is TRBJ2-3; TRBD2 matches at 9 bases. Germline-derived CDR1 and CDR2 are SGHRS and YFSETQ. CDR3 length equals 16 residues. The ends lost 4 bases at V and 5 bases at J; junction bases unmatched: 11. CDR3 sequence: CASSRDGGRAGDTQYF. CDR3 nucleotides: TGCGCCAGCAGCAGAGACGGCGGGAGGGCAGGAGATACGCAGTATTTT. The complete variable domain, with remaining parts taken from reference TRBV5-1 and TRBJ2-3, reads KAGVTQTPRYLIKTRGQQVTLSCSPISGHRSVSWYQQTPGQGLQFLFEYFSETQRNKGNFPGRFSGRQFSNSRSEMNVSTLELGDSALYLCASSRDGGRAGDTQYFGPGTRLTVL.

The chain uses TRBV30 and TRBJ2-1; TRBD2 agrees at 8 bases. Per the germline V gene, CDR1 is GTSNPN and CDR2 is SVGIG (reference sequence). Trimming removed 2 bases from V and 2 bases from J; junction bases left unmatched: 5. CDR3 length: 15 amino acids. CDR3 nucleotide sequence: TGTGCCTGGAGTTTCACTAGCGGAGCCTACAATGAGCAGTTCTTC. Its translation is CAWSFTSGAYNEQFF.

The chain carries TRBV13 and TRBJ2-3; perhaps TRBD2 as D (5 bases). With 0 bases removed from V and 2 bases from J, the gap between germline ends came to 12 bases. This CDR3 is built from 16 residues. The V gene's germline CDR1 is PRHDT and CDR2 FYEKMQ (reference sequence). Here the CDR3 DNA reads TGTGCCAGCAGCTTAGGGGCGGGCAGTCACACAGATACGCAGTATTTT. Its translation is CASSLGAGSHTDTQYF.

The CDR3 DNA follows: TGTGCCAGCAGCCCTAGGACAGGGGGCGTTTATTCAGGAGGCTACACCTTC. Residues: CASSPRTGGVYSGGYTF. The rearrangement joins TRBV28 to TRBJ1-2, with 11 bases matching TRBD1. This CDR3 is built from 17 residues. Germline CDR1 reads MDHEN; CDR2 reads SYDVKM. Trimming removed 6 bases from V and 8 bases from J; junction bases left unmatched: 17.

This chain connects TRBV15 to TRBJ1-5; no firm D call. V shed 4 bases and J shed 1 base, with 8 bases lying between them. The CDR3 spans 14 residues. From germline, CDR1 is LNHNV and CDR2 YYDKDF (reference sequence). CDR3 DNA: TGTGCCACCAGCATCAGACCGAGCAATCAGCCCCAGCATTTT. The encoded protein is CATSIRPSNQPQHF.

This clone was seen once. The chain joins TRBV3-1 (or the pseudogene TRBV3-2) to TRBJ2-3; 12 positions agree with TRBD2. The CDR3 has 17 amino acids. Germline CDR1 reads LGHDT; CDR2 reads YNNKEL (reference sequence). V shed 6 bases, J shed 3 bases, and the junction held 10 bases outside the gene matches. As DNA, the CDR3 is TGTGCCAGCAGACGACGACTAGCGGGAGTAGGGACAGATACGCAGTATTTT. Protein sequence: CASRRRLAGVGTDTQYF.

The V call is TRBV6-2 or TRBV6-3, the J call TRBJ1-1; D remains unclear. The V gene lost 2 bases and the J gene lost 5 bases, with 9 bases spanning the gap. The CDR3 runs to 13 residues. The germline CDR1 and CDR2 sequences are MNHEY and SVGEGT. CDR3 in amino acids: CASSYESGTEAFF. The CDR3 region has the DNA TGTGCCAGCAGTTACGAGTCCGGTACTGAAGCTTTCTTT.

This clone was seen just once. CDR3 amino acids: CASKTNGRRGYTF. In nucleotides, the CDR3 is TGTGCCAGCAAGACTAACGGACGGAGAGGCTACACCTTC. The V gene is TRBV28, the J gene TRBJ1-2; D not resolved. The germline V and J ends were trimmed by 7 bases and 8 bases, with 17 bases remaining between them. Germline lookup yields CDR1 MDHEN and CDR2 SYDVKM. CDR3 size: 13 residues.

This sequence joins TRBV24-1 and TRBJ1-1, with D uncertain. Germline CDR1 reads KGHDR; CDR2 reads SFDVKD. Trimming stripped 1 base from V and 0 bases from J, with 14 bases between. This CDR3 is 17 amino acids long. The DNA for the CDR3 is TGTGCCACCAGTGATTTCACGGTTTACGGAGTGAACACTGAAGCTTTCTTT. Amino acids: CATSDFTVYGVNTEAFF.

The CDR3 sequence: CASSDPDWGAQHF. The DNA for the CDR3 is TGTGCCAGCAGTGACCCGGACTGGGGAGCCCAGCATTTT. V gene TRBV25-1 combines with J gene TRBJ1-5; no reliable D call. Between the trimmed V and J ends, which lost 3 bases and 11 bases, there was a span of 14 bases. The CDR3 runs 13 residues. Germline CDR1 is MGHDK and CDR2 is SYGVNS.

The genes are TRBV28 and TRBJ1-1; D uncertain. CDR3 length equals 12 residues. Germline CDR1 and CDR2: MDHEN and SYDVKM. The V end was cut by 7 bases, the J end by 9 bases, with 15 bases between. CDR3 protein: CASIGVVVKAFF. In DNA form, the CDR3 reads TGTGCCAGCATCGGGGTAGTAGTAAAAGCTTTCTTT.

The rearrangement uses TRBV5-1 and TRBJ2-1; D perhaps matches TRBD1 (6 bases). Germline V gene sequence: CDR1 SGHRS, CDR2 YFSETQ. The CDR3 length is 15 residues. Trimming removed 0 bases at V and 5 bases at J, with 12 bases between. The DNA for the CDR3 is TGCGCCAGCAGCTTGGCCGGACAGACTAACAATGAGCAGTTCTTC. Its translation is CASSLAGQTNNEQFF.

The gene calls are TRBV5-6 and TRBJ2-7; 10 bases align to TRBD1. Unmatched junction bases numbered 5, after V lost 4 bases and J lost 4 bases. Germline CDR1 reads SGHDT; CDR2 reads YYEEEE. This CDR3 has 14 amino acids. The CDR3 DNA sequence: TGTGCCAGCAGCGCGGGACAGGGGCGATACGAGCAGTACTTC. Translation gives CASSAGQGRYEQYF.

The gene calls are TRBV28 and TRBJ1-2; no definite D call. CDR3 size: 15 residues. The germline V and J ends were trimmed by 2 bases and 8 bases, with 18 bases remaining between them. Germline V gives CDR1 MDHEN, CDR2 SYDVKM. The CDR3 sequence is CASSLNVVGPSGYTF. CDR3 nucleotides: TGTGCCAGCAGTTTAAACGTCGTAGGGCCGAGCGGCTACACCTTC.

The gene calls are TRBV7-2 and TRBJ1-4, with D possibly matching TRBD1 (6 bases). CDR3 length: 14 amino acids. Trimming took 8 bases from V and 8 from J, leaving 18 bases between them. CDR1 SGHTA and CDR2 FQGNSA come from the germline V gene. For the CDR3, the DNA is TGTGCCAGCCATAGGGGGGGGGCCGAGGAAAAACTGTTTTTT. This codes for CASHRGGAEEKLFF.

The chain has TRBV6-5 and TRBJ2-3; 11 positions agree with TRBD1. Germline CDR1 is MNHEY and CDR2 is SVGAGI. With V trimmed by 0 bases and J by 2 bases, 1 base remained unmatched. The CDR3 has 16 residues. CDR3 region: CASSYSGQGDTDTQYF. The CDR3, as DNA: TGTGCCAGCAGTTACTCGGGACAGGGGGACACAGATACGCAGTATTTT.

The rearrangement joins TRBV27 to TRBJ1-2; a possible D gene is TRBD1 (5 bases). CDR1 MNHEY and CDR2 SMNVEV come from the germline V gene (reference sequence). The CDR3 has 15 residues. Between the trimmed V and J ends, which lost 6 bases and 6 bases, there was a span of 20 bases. CDR3 sequence (DNA): TGTGCCAGCAGATCGCCTATGGCAGGGATCAATGGCTACACCTTC. Protein: CASRSPMAGINGYTF.

The V call is TRBV7-2, the J call TRBJ1-6, with D maybe TRBD1 (5 bases). This CDR3 comprises 18 residues. Trimming removed 5 bases at V and 5 bases at J, with 22 bases between. Germline loops: CDR1 SGHTA, CDR2 FQGNSA. Here the CDR3 reads CASSPQLRTLPHNSPLHF. The DNA for the CDR3 is TGTGCCAGCAGCCCCCAGCTTAGGACACTCCCTCATAATTCACCCCTCCACTTT.

This clone has only one observation. The chain carries TRBV12-2 and TRBJ2-7. TRBV12-2 is assigned pseudogene status. This CDR3 is 10 amino acids long. The CDR3 coding sequence is TGTGCAAGTCGCCCCTCAGAGCAGTACTTC. Protein sequence: CASRPSEQYF.

The J gene is TRBJ2-7, the V gene TRBV5-5, with 11 bases fitting TRBD2. J was trimmed by 2 bases and V by 3 bases; bases with no gene match: 7. Germline loops: CDR1 SGHKS, CDR2 YYEKEE (reference sequence). The CDR3 has 16 residues. CDR3 protein: CASSWSGLAGPYEQYF. In DNA form, the CDR3 reads TGTGCCAGCAGCTGGTCCGGACTAGCGGGCCCCTACGAGCAGTACTTC. The complete variable domain, with remaining parts taken from reference TRBV5-5 and TRBJ2-7, reads DAGVTQSPTHLIKTRGQQVTLRCSPISGHKSVSWYQQVLGQGPQFIFQYYEKEERGRGNFPDRFSARQFPNYSSELNVNALLLGDSALYLCASSWSGLAGPYEQYFGPGTRLTVT.

V usage is TRBV28 and J usage is TRBJ1-2, with D perhaps TRBD1 (6 bases). The V end lost 7 bases, the J end lost 9 bases, and 24 bases lay between the germline ends. From germline, CDR1 is MDHEN and CDR2 SYDVKM. CDR3 length equals 15 residues. The CDR3 reads CASNVGGGGSASYTF. CDR3 bases: TGTGCCAGCAACGTCGGCGGGGGCGGGTCTGCGAGCTACACCTTC.

The chain recombines TRBV5-1 with TRBJ1-6; TRBD1 matches at 7 bases. Trimming took 0 bases from V and 7 from J; bases not matched to a gene: 4. Germline V gene data show CDR1 as SGHRS and CDR2 as YFSETQ. The length of the CDR3 is 15 residues. CDR3 bases: TGCGCCAGCAGCTTGGGGACAGGCCTCAATTCACCCCTCCACTTT. This encodes CASSLGTGLNSPLHF.